The 30 T cell receptor beta chains below all came from one sample that was sequenced in a study of blood T cells in healthy people across ages. With a J-beta primer mix and a sample-barcoded 5' primer, a second PCR ran about 7 to 12 cycles. MiXCR, run by TCRdb on the 5' RACE reads, gives a single entry per CDR3 protein. The table records roughly 1,800,000 distinct CDR3 sequences, approximately 50% of them present only once. The specimen was blood. The receptors come from a woman aged 40 to 50 in good health.

This clonotype was recorded a few times. The chain has TRBV29-1 and TRBJ2-1; D remains unclear. The CDR3 is 14 residues long. Trimming took 4 bases from V and 4 from J, leaving 14 bases between them. The germline CDR1 and CDR2 sequences are SQVTM and ANQGSEA. CDR3 DNA: TGCAGCGTTGGATGGGCAGATATGTACAATGAGCAGTTCTTC. Amino acids: CSVGWADMYNEQFF.

This clonotype came up once. This chain joins TRBV29-1 and TRBJ2-1; D is uncertain. V was pared by 4 bases and J by 0 bases, with 10 bases between. Germline V lookup: CDR1 SQVTM, CDR2 ANQGSEA. The CDR3 is 14 amino acids. The CDR3 here is CSVVSVISYNEQFF. The CDR3 DNA is TGCAGCGTTGTTTCGGTTATCTCCTACAATGAGCAGTTCTTC.

V is TRBV7-9 and J is TRBJ2-1, with 9 positions matching TRBD2. The CDR3 runs to 16 residues. J lost 5 bases, V lost 1 base, and 6 bases had no gene match. From germline, CDR1 is SEHNR and CDR2 FQNEAQ (reference sequence). The CDR3 protein is CASSLGASGEHNEQFF. CDR3 DNA: TGTGCCAGCAGCTTAGGTGCTAGCGGGGAACACAATGAGCAGTTCTTC.

This chain links TRBV6-2 or TRBV6-3 with TRBJ2-5; D possibly matches TRBD1 or TRBD2 (5 bases each). Germline V gene lookup returns CDR1 MNHEY and CDR2 SVGEGT. Trimming took off 4 bases at V and 2 bases at J, with 14 bases between the two ends. The CDR3 has 15 residues. The chain's CDR3 is CASSSAGSLQETQYF. The CDR3 coding sequence is TGTGCCAGCAGTTCCGCAGGGAGTTTACAAGAGACCCAGTACTTC.

This chain joins TRBV19 and TRBJ2-5; possibly TRBD1 or TRBD2 for D (5 bases each). Trimming left V 11 bases short and J 5 bases short, with 15 bases between. The CDR3 totals 12 residues. Per the germline V gene, CDR1 is LNHDA and CDR2 is SQIVND (reference sequence). The CDR3 loop reads CAAGTAKETQYF. The CDR3 DNA sequence: TGTGCCGCCGGGACCGCAAAGGAGACCCAGTACTTC.

This clonotype occurred a few times. The V call is TRBV7-3, the J call TRBJ2-2, with unresolved D. CDR3 length: 14 residues. Germline-derived CDR1 and CDR2 are SGHTA and FQGTGA. With 5 bases removed from V and 3 bases from J, the gap between germline ends came to 10 bases. CDR3 coding DNA: TGTGCCAGCAGCCGACCTGGAGACACCGGGGAGCTGTTTTTT. It is translated as CASSRPGDTGELFF.

The chain has TRBV20-1 and TRBJ2-3; D could derive from TRBD1 or TRBD2 (5 bases each). This CDR3 has 14 amino acids. The germline V gene encodes CDR1 DFQATT and CDR2 SNEGSKA (reference sequence). The V and J ends lost 3 bases and 4 bases respectively, with 14 bases between them. The CDR3 nucleotides are TGCAGTGCTAGGGGGACCAGCGGCCCAGATACGCAGTATTTT. This sequence encodes CSARGTSGPDTQYF.

As concerns this clonotype: One end of the junction varies from germline; a read error may be responsible. The rearrangement uses TRBV9 and TRBJ1-4; D remains unclear. Germline CDR1 and CDR2: SGDLS and YYNGEE. This CDR3 region has 16 residues. CDR3 in DNA: TGTGCCAGCAGCGTAGGGCTTGACGGAACTAATGAAAAACGGTTTTTT. Translated, it gives CASSVGLDGTNEKRFF.

The chain recombines TRBV5-1 with TRBJ2-3, with a weak D call TRBD1 (6 bases). The germline V gene has CDR1 SGHRS and CDR2 YFSETQ. The ends were cut back, 4 bases at V and 3 bases at J, with 15 bases in the middle. This CDR3 is 15 amino acids long. The CDR3 DNA reads TGCGCCAGCAGCGCCGGGACAACCAAGACAGATACGCAGTATTTT. Protein sequence: CASSAGTTKTDTQYF.

The chain uses TRBV6-5 and TRBJ1-4, with no clear D. Trimming left V 1 base short and J 5 bases short, with 8 bases between. The CDR3 totals 14 residues. The germline CDR1 and CDR2 sequences are MNHEY and SVGAGI. The chain's CDR3 is CASSYWGGNEKLFF. The CDR3 coding sequence is TGTGCCAGCAGTTACTGGGGAGGGAATGAAAAACTGTTTTTT.

The chain recombines TRBV6-2 or TRBV6-3 with TRBJ1-4, with 12 bases fitting TRBD1. This CDR3 spans 15 amino acids. The V gene's germline CDR1 is MNHEY and CDR2 SVGEGT. J was trimmed by 10 bases and V by 6 bases; bases with no gene match: 9. The DNA of the CDR3 is TGTGCCAGCAGCCAGCCGGGACAGGGGGCGCGAAAACTGTTTTTT. Translated, it gives CASSQPGQGARKLFF.

The gene calls are TRBV18 and TRBJ2-1, with 7 positions matching TRBD1. Trimming cost V 3 bases and J 4 bases; bases outside gene matches: 3. Germline V gives CDR1 KGHSH, CDR2 LQKENI. This CDR3 has 14 residues. The CDR3 reads CASSPDRLYNEQFF. CDR3 nucleotides: TGTGCCAGCTCACCGGACAGGCTTTACAATGAGCAGTTCTTC.

The gene calls are TRBV4-3 and TRBJ1-1; D is unclear. The germline gives CDR1 LGHNA, CDR2 YSLEER. The CDR3 has 15 amino acids. V shed 0 bases and J shed 0 bases, with 8 bases lying between them. The CDR3 nucleotides are TGCGCCAGCAGCCAAGATAGCAGGTTGAACACTGAAGCTTTCTTT. This sequence encodes CASSQDSRLNTEAFF.

The J gene is TRBJ2-5, the V gene TRBV12-3 or TRBV12-4; D unclear. The CDR3 has 13 amino acids. The V and J ends lost 7 bases and 3 bases respectively, with 12 bases between them. Here the CDR3 reads CASNHWTEETQYF. The CDR3 DNA reads TGTGCCAGCAACCATTGGACGGAAGAGACCCAGTACTTC.

Only a few counts were recorded for this clonotype. CDR3 nucleotide sequence: TGCGCCAGCAGCCAAGAACTTGTGGGAATTCAAGAGACCCAGTACTTC. Its protein product is CASSQELVGIQETQYF. The chain recombines TRBV4-1 with TRBJ2-5; D unresolved. CDR1 is MGHRA and CDR2 is YSYEKL in the germline V gene. This CDR3 spans 16 amino acids. Deletions cut 0 bases from V and 2 bases from J, with 13 bases between.

This chain links TRBV6-5 with TRBJ2-3; no reliable D call. Looked up from germline, CDR1 is MNHEY and CDR2 is SVGAGI. The V end lost 9 bases, the J end lost 3 bases, and 13 bases lay between the germline ends. The CDR3 loop spans 13 amino acids. The DNA for the CDR3 is TGTGCCAGTGTACCCCCTGGGACAGATACGCAGTATTTT. As protein: CASVPPGTDTQYF.

The CDR3 DNA is TGTGCCAGCACCCCGGGACTACCCAACACAGATACGCAGTATTTT. Protein: CASTPGLPNTDTQYF. The rearrangement joins TRBV7-2 to TRBJ2-3, with 7 bases fitting TRBD2. CDR1 SGHTA and CDR2 FQGNSA come from the germline V gene. The CDR3 is 15 amino acids. V lost 7 bases to trimming and J lost 2 bases; unmatched junction nucleotides: 9.

The chain couples TRBV7-2 to TRBJ2-5, with 11 bases that match TRBD2. From germline, CDR1 is SGHTA and CDR2 FQGNSA. The trim removed 5 bases at V and 5 bases at J, leaving 10 bases unmatched. The CDR3 is 16 residues long. CDR3: CASSGTLAGGSETQYF. The DNA for the CDR3 is TGTGCCAGCAGCGGGACCCTAGCGGGGGGAAGTGAGACCCAGTACTTC.

This clonotype was seen more than once but under ten times. The chain joins TRBV20-1 to TRBJ1-2; the D gene is possibly TRBD1 (6 bases). The CDR3 loop spans 16 amino acids. V was cut by 0 bases and J by 3 bases, with 17 bases left in between. Germline-derived CDR1 and CDR2 are DFQATT and SNEGSKA (reference sequence). The CDR3: CSARDLGGGTDYGYTF. In nucleotides, the CDR3 is TGCAGTGCTAGAGATCTTGGAGGGGGTACGGACTATGGCTACACCTTC.

This sequence joins TRBV11-2 and TRBJ2-7; D possibly corresponds to TRBD1 (6 bases). Near its end, the DNA agrees better with TRBJ2-5, so the J call may be wrong. The CDR3 contains 14 residues. Looked up from germline, CDR1 is SGHAT and CDR2 is FQNNGV. Here the CDR3 reads CASSSDPRGKTQYF. CDR3 sequence (DNA): TGTGCCAGCAGCTCGGACCCCAGGGGAAAGACCCAGTACTTC.

The J gene is TRBJ2-5, the V gene TRBV15, with 11 bases that match TRBD2. CDR1 and CDR2 from the germline V gene are LNHNV and YYDKDF (reference sequence). The junction had 11 bases not matched to a gene; V was cut back by 5 bases and J by 3 bases. CDR3 length: 17 amino acids. The CDR3 loop is CATSGGDGTSGKETQYF. DNA of the CDR3: TGTGCCACCAGCGGGGGGGACGGGACTAGCGGAAAAGAGACCCAGTACTTC.

The chain combines TRBV20-1 with TRBJ2-3; D may correspond to TRBD1 or TRBD2 (5 bases each). This CDR3 has 13 residues. Germline V CDR1 and CDR2: DFQATT, SNEGSKA (reference sequence). DNA for the CDR3: TGCAGCCAGGGACGGTTATCCACAGATACGCAGTATTTT. It specifies CSQGRLSTDTQYF.

The rearrangement uses TRBV6-2 or TRBV6-3 and TRBJ2-1, with 7 bases aligning to TRBD2. CDR1 is MNHEY, CDR2 SVGEGT, per germline. V was clipped by 0 bases and J by 2 bases; unmatched bases: 4. There are 16 residues in the CDR3. The CDR3 DNA reads TGTGCCAGCAGTTACTCTTTGCGGGGGACCTACAATGAGCAGTTCTTC. Protein: CASSYSLRGTYNEQFF.

V usage is TRBV6-1 and J usage is TRBJ2-3; D gene ambiguous. The V and J ends lost 5 bases and 2 bases respectively, with 14 bases between them. The CDR3 spans 15 residues. Looked up from germline, CDR1 is MNHNS and CDR2 is SASEGT. The DNA of the CDR3 is TGTGCCAGCAGTTTAGGGAACACTTTCACAGATACGCAGTATTTT. This codes for CASSLGNTFTDTQYF.

The chain employs TRBV28 and TRBJ2-4; TRBD1 matches 10 bases. The CDR3 covers 15 residues. The germline V gene has CDR1 MDHEN and CDR2 SYDVKM. V was clipped by 4 bases and J by 13 bases; unmatched bases: 13. The chain's CDR3 is CASSSRQGAGDGQYF. The CDR3 DNA is TGTGCCAGCAGTTCTCGACAGGGGGCTGGCGATGGGCAGTACTTC.

This chain connects TRBV28 to TRBJ2-3, with a possible D match to TRBD2 (6 bases). This CDR3 is built from 15 residues. With 6 bases removed from V and 1 base from J, the gap between germline ends came to 14 bases. CDR1 is MDHEN and CDR2 is SYDVKM in the germline V gene. CDR3: CASRPTSSRTDTQYF. The CDR3 nucleotides are TGTGCCAGCAGGCCAACTAGCAGTCGCACAGATACGCAGTATTTT.

This clonotype was picked up a small number of times. This chain connects TRBV6-2 or TRBV6-3 to TRBJ2-1; D not certain. Per the germline V gene, CDR1 is MNHEY and CDR2 is SVGEGT. This CDR3 contains 14 residues. V lost 5 bases and J lost 6, with 14 bases in between. This CDR3 is CASSPVPAGNEQFF. The CDR3 DNA is TGTGCCAGCAGTCCCGTTCCGGCCGGCAATGAGCAGTTCTTC.

The chain combines TRBV11-1 with TRBJ1-2; D remains ambiguous. With 8 bases removed from V and 0 bases from J, the gap between germline ends came to 19 bases. The germline V gene has CDR1 SGHAT and CDR2 FQDESV (reference sequence). The CDR3 contains 16 residues. Here the CDR3 reads CASHEERTEPNYGYTF. The CDR3 DNA reads TGTGCCAGCCACGAGGAAAGAACAGAACCTAACTATGGCTACACCTTC.

This rearrangement joins TRBV6-2 or TRBV6-3 to TRBJ2-5; D uncertain. Germline CDR1 and CDR2: MNHEY and SVGEGT. The ends were cut back, 5 bases at V and 5 bases at J, with 15 bases in the middle. This CDR3 has 14 amino acids. CDR3 sequence: CASSPPQAAETQYF. The CDR3, as DNA: TGTGCCAGCAGTCCACCTCAGGCGGCGGAGACCCAGTACTTC.

The chain employs TRBV7-2 and TRBJ2-5; the D gene is possibly TRBD1 (6 bases). This CDR3 has 15 amino acids. The V and J ends lost 1 base and 11 bases respectively, with 20 bases between them. Germline-derived CDR1 and CDR2 are SGHTA and FQGNSA. CDR3 residues: CASSLVRGGAREQYF. The CDR3 DNA sequence: TGTGCCAGCAGCTTAGTCAGGGGCGGAGCGCGAGAGCAGTACTTC.